A selection of T cell receptor beta chains follows, all from one sample in a study of metastatic and nonmetastatic thyroid tumors. TCRdb recomputed clones from the PCR reads via MiXCR. The sample contains about 40,000 clones, roughly a sixth of which appear only once. Sample: tumor tissue. The receptors here all came from a female donor with papillary thyroid cancer or a benign thyroid nodule (not recorded which). Some clones in this sample may be carry-over from other donors' samples. Each CDR3 is given with its conserved first and last residue. A D gene is named only where the DNA matches it firmly. Clone size is given as how often the clone was seen (once, few, many) or a class if it is expanded.

abundance,d_gene,j_gene,v_gene,CDR3nt,CDR3aa
medium-sized,.,TRBJ2-7,TRBV5-4,TGTGCCAGCAGCCCGGATAGGGCCGGGAGCTCCTACGAGCAGTACTTC,CASSPDRAGSSYEQYF
many,TRBD1,TRBJ2-3,TRBV7-2,TGTGCCAGCAGCCCCTCCTCAGGGGGCGATACGCAGTATTTT,CASSPSSGGDTQYF
many,.,TRBJ1-5,TRBV5-7,TGTGCCAGCAGCTTGGGGGCAGGGGGCAATCAGCCCCAGCATTTT,CASSLGAGGNQPQHF
many,.,TRBJ2-7,TRBV24-1,TGTGCCACCAGTGCCCCGACCGAGTACGAGCAGTACTTC,CATSAPTEYEQYF
many,.,TRBJ2-7,TRBV11-2,TGTGCCAGCAGCTCCGACGGGGGAACCTACGAGCAGTACTTC,CASSSDGGTYEQYF
many,.,TRBJ1-4,TRBV11-2,TGTGCCAGCAGCTTCGTTGGGGGGACCGGAAAACTGTTTTTT,CASSFVGGTGKLFF
few,TRBD2,TRBJ2-7,TRBV5-4,TGTGCCAGCAGCTTTGAGATGAGCGGGACCCTGGTGTATTTC,CASSFEMSGTLVYF
many,.,TRBJ2-7,TRBV28,TGTGCCAGCAGTTTCCCTACCAACTACGAGCAGTGCTTC,CASSFPTNYEQCF
many,.,TRBJ1-4,TRBV3-1,TGTGCCAGCAGCCAATTTGTGAGTGAAAAACTGTTTTTT,CASSQFVSEKLFF
many,TRBD2,TRBJ2-3,TRBV4-1,TGCGCCAGCAGCCACACAACTAGCGGGGCACCGCGTACAGATACGCAGTATTTT,CASSHTTSGAPRTDTQYF
many,.,TRBJ1-1,TRBV19,TGTGCCAGTAGTATTGGGACGAGCACTGAAGCTTTCTTT,CASSIGTSTEAFF
many,.,TRBJ1-1,TRBV10-2,TGCGCCAGCAGGAGATCCCGGGGGACTGAAGCTTTCTTT,CASRRSRGTEAFF
medium-sized,.,TRBJ2-7,TRBV28,TGTGCCAGCAGTTCCCGACGTAACTCCTACGAGCAGTACTTC,CASSSRRNSYEQYF
many,.,TRBJ2-7,TRBV28,TGTGCCAGCAGTTTAAGGTCATACGAGCAGTACTTC,CASSLRSYEQYF